This T cell receptor beta chain was retrieved from a study of cytomegalovirus exposure and HLA in healthy donors. Overall study findings and caveats: A later analysis found that most CMV-associated TCR beta chains appeared HLA-restricted.

This CDR3 contains 14 residues. V lost 6 bases, J lost 6 bases, and 4 bases stayed unmatched. Germline-derived CDR1 and CDR2 are MNHEY and SMNVEV (reference sequence). PCR amplification relied on 60 Vbeta primers (plus 13 Jbeta primers). Data came from immunoSEQ multiplex PCR; TCRdb stores just in-frame clones and leaves some out. Recorded for this sample: 53,000 or so clones. Of note for this clone: Its specificity is unknown.

This rearrangement joins TRBV27 to TRBJ2-3; 12 nucleotides match TRBD2. Sequencing was performed on PBMCs. The receptor was isolated from a male donor in good health and CMV-seropositive. The CDR3 DNA reads as TGTGCCAGCAGACCTAGCGGGGGGGCGGATACGCAGTATTTT. Its protein product is CASRPSGGADTQYF.